Below are 19 T cell receptor beta chains sequenced from a single sample in a study of OX40 agonist ivuxolimab in advanced cancers. Profiled with immunoSEQ multiplex PCR; TCRdb holds only in-frame clones, not every one. The top ten hold 13% to 15% of the sample, which has about 47,000 clones, roughly 89% seen once. The sequencing here drew on CD4+ or CD8+ T cells sorted from blood, taken in a trial of the OX40 agonist ivuxolimab. These receptors were taken from an adult with an advanced solid tumor such as melanoma, head and neck, liver or kidney cancer.

Of note for this clone: Sequence at one end of the junction differs from germline and may be a read error. This chain links TRBV5-1 with TRBJ1-6; D is ambiguous. The CDR3 loop spans 13 amino acids. Germline V gene lookup returns CDR1 SGHRS and CDR2 YFSETQ. Here the CDR3 DNA reads TGCGCCAGCAGCTTGTCGGATCCTACCGCCGCGCGCTTT. Its protein is CASSLSDPTAARF.

The chain combines TRBV6-6 with TRBJ2-2, with TRBD2 matching 9 bases. The V segment lost 5 bases and the J segment 7 bases; nucleotides outside the gene matches: 5. CDR3 length: 14 residues. Germline CDR1 reads MNHNY; CDR2 reads SVGAGI (reference sequence). Written as DNA, the CDR3 is TGTGCCAGCAGTGTGACTAGCGGTGGCGGGGAGCTGTTTTTT. Protein product: CASSVTSGGGELFF.

The CDR3 nucleotides read TGTGCCTGGAGAACCGGGACAGGGGGCAGTGAGACCCAGTACTTC. Protein sequence: CAWRTGTGGSETQYF. V is TRBV30 and J is TRBJ2-5; 12 bases match TRBD1. The CDR3 extends over 15 amino acids. Unmatched junction bases numbered 7, after V lost 3 bases and J lost 5 bases. Germline V gene lookup returns CDR1 GTSNPN and CDR2 SVGIG (reference sequence).

The rearrangement joins TRBV5-8 to TRBJ2-7, with D hard to call. Trimming took 4 bases from V and 3 from J, leaving 11 bases between them. CDR1 SGHTS and CDR2 YDEGEE come from the germline V gene. The CDR3 is made up of 13 amino acids. CDR3 DNA: TGTGCCAGCAGCCGACACCCCATCTACGAGCAGTACTTC. Its protein is CASSRHPIYEQYF.

This chain's CDR3 is CASSIRGPQHF. CDR3 nucleotide sequence: TGTGCCAGTAGTATCCGAGGGCCCCAGCATTTT. V is TRBV19 and J is TRBJ1-5; unclear D gene. The CDR3 covers 11 residues. The ends were cut back, 3 bases at V and 9 bases at J, with 6 bases in the middle. Germline loops: CDR1 LNHDA, CDR2 SQIVND (reference sequence).

As DNA, the CDR3 is TGTGCCAGCAGACTCCCCGGACAGGGGTATGGCTACACCTTC. It is translated as CASRLPGQGYGYTF. The chain employs TRBV28 and TRBJ1-2; TRBD1 matches 9 bases. Trimming removed 6 bases from V and 5 bases from J; junction bases left unmatched: 7. The germline gives CDR1 MDHEN, CDR2 SYDVKM. The CDR3 totals 14 residues.

This chain connects TRBV16 to TRBJ2-7; 9 nucleotides align to TRBD1. The trim removed 2 bases at V and 12 bases at J, leaving 11 bases unmatched. CDR1 is KGHSY and CDR2 is FQNENV in the germline V gene. The CDR3 consists of 14 residues. CDR3 sequence reads: CASSQRSGQGNSYF. Here the CDR3 DNA reads TGTGCCAGCAGCCAAAGGTCAGGACAGGGGAATTCGTACTTC.

This rearrangement joins TRBV18 to TRBJ1-1; 7 nucleotides agree with TRBD1. Unmatched junction bases numbered 9, after V lost 1 base and J lost 1 base. Germline assignment: CDR1 KGHSH and CDR2 LQKENI. The CDR3 sequence is 17 residues long. The CDR3 loop is CASSPRPTGFANTEAFF. The CDR3 nucleotides read TGTGCCAGCTCACCACGACCGACAGGGTTTGCGAACACTGAAGCTTTCTTT.

J is TRBJ1-1 and V is TRBV6-5; 9 positions agree with TRBD1. V trimming: 10 bases; J trimming: 4 bases; junction bases outside the gene matches: 7. This CDR3 is 13 amino acids long. The germline gives CDR1 MNHEY, CDR2 SVGAGI. CDR3 in DNA: TGTGCCATTCGGACAGGGGATCGCACTGAAGCTTTCTTT. Its protein is CAIRTGDRTEAFF.

J is TRBJ2-1 and V is TRBV5-8; D may match TRBD1 or TRBD2 (5 bases each). The V end was cut by 4 bases, the J end by 8 bases, with 16 bases between. Germline lookup yields CDR1 SGHTS and CDR2 YDEGEE. This CDR3 contains 14 residues. The CDR3 protein is CASSLRGPGDEQFF. CDR3 nucleotide sequence: TGTGCCAGCAGCCTAAGGGGTCCCGGGGATGAGCAGTTCTTC.

This clone was detected only once. The chain uses TRBV19 and TRBJ2-3; possibly TRBD1 for D (6 bases). This CDR3 is built from 11 residues. In germline, CDR1 is LNHDA, CDR2 SQIVND (reference sequence). Trimming left V 6 bases short and J 15 bases short, with 16 bases between. The CDR3 nucleotides read TGTGCCAGTAGGTCGACAGGCGGCTCCTATTTT. Its translation: CASRSTGGSYF.

CDR3 coding DNA: TGCAGCGGGTGGCAGGGTAACGAGCAGTACTTC. Amino acids: CSGWQGNEQYF. The V and J genes are TRBV29-1 and TRBJ2-7, with D possibly being TRBD1 (5 bases). V dropped 7 bases and J dropped 5 bases, with 12 bases sitting between them. Germline V gene data show CDR1 as SQVTM and CDR2 as ANQGSEA. The CDR3 runs 11 residues.

This chain connects TRBV6-6 to TRBJ1-1, with D hard to call. V lost 0 bases to trimming and J lost 1 base, with 3 bases between them. CDR1 and CDR2 from the germline V gene are MNHNY and SVGAGI (reference sequence). The CDR3 totals 13 residues. The CDR3 reads CASSYSENTEAFF. CDR3 DNA: TGTGCCAGCAGTTACTCAGAGAACACTGAAGCTTTCTTT.

This clone has only one observation. This chain links TRBV27 with TRBJ1-1, with D perhaps matching TRBD1 (5 bases). This CDR3 contains 17 residues. Trimming left V 6 bases short and J 1 base short, with 21 bases between. From germline, CDR1 is MNHEY and CDR2 SMNVEV (reference sequence). The chain's CDR3 is CASRSYGGSGRNTEAFF. The CDR3 region has the DNA TGTGCCAGCAGATCTTATGGGGGGAGTGGAAGGAACACTGAAGCTTTCTTT.

V usage is TRBV21-1 and J usage is TRBJ2-4; whether TRBD2, the table's D call, matches the DNA was not checked. TRBV21-1 is noted as a pseudogene. The CDR3 extends over 15 amino acids. The CDR3 DNA follows: TGTGCCAGCAGCAAAGTTGAAGGGCGGGAAAACATTCAGTACTTC. This gives the protein CASSKVEGRENIQYF.

J is TRBJ2-2 and V is TRBV27; possibly TRBD2 for D (6 bases). V gave up 1 base and J gave up 3 bases, with 12 bases separating them. The CDR3 consists of 16 residues. CDR1 is MNHEY and CDR2 is SMNVEV in the germline V gene (reference sequence). The CDR3 sequence: CASSLWRGIHTGELFF. The CDR3 coding sequence is TGTGCCAGCAGTTTATGGCGGGGCATACACACCGGGGAGCTGTTTTTT.

This chain uses TRBV28 with TRBJ1-4; D might be TRBD1 (5 bases). The germline V gene has CDR1 MDHEN and CDR2 SYDVKM. V was pared by 6 bases and J by 7 bases, with 15 bases between. The CDR3 loop spans 14 amino acids. The CDR3 coding sequence is TGTGCCAGCAGACCAGGGACTGGGAGTGAAAAACTGTTTTTT. Its protein product is CASRPGTGSEKLFF.

The chain combines TRBV7-9 with TRBJ2-1, with 7 positions matching TRBD1. The CDR3 consists of 15 residues. Germline assignment: CDR1 SEHNR and CDR2 FQNEAQ (reference sequence). V shed 2 bases and J 2 bases; nucleotides not matched to a gene: 3. CDR3 nucleotides: TGTGCCAGCAGCTTAACAGGGACAGCCTACAATGAGCAGTTCTTC. Translating gives CASSLTGTAYNEQFF. The full variable domain, with the rest looked up from reference TRBV7-9 and TRBJ2-1, is DTGVSQNPRHKITKRGQNVTFRCDPISEHNRLYWYRQTLGQGPEFLTYFQNEAQLEKSRLLSDRFSAERPKGSFSTLEIQRTEQGDSAMYLCASSLTGTAYNEQFFGPGTRLTVL.

This rearrangement joins TRBV6-9 to TRBJ2-7, with 7 bases aligning to TRBD1. The length of the CDR3 is 14 residues. Per the germline V gene, CDR1 is MNHGY and CDR2 is SVAAGI. The V and J ends lost 4 bases and 4 bases, in that order; junction bases with no gene match: 7. DNA of the CDR3: TGTGCCAGCAGTTCGACAGGGTTGTCGTACGAGCAGTACTTC. Translating gives CASSSTGLSYEQYF.